One and the same sample provided the 29 T cell receptor beta chains below, sequenced in a study of OX40 agonist ivuxolimab in advanced cancers. Here immunoSEQ multiplex PCR was the method, and the copy in TCRdb shows in-frame clones only, minus some. The sample has 65,000 or so clones; around four fifths are singletons. Sequenced here: CD4+ or CD8+ T cells sorted from blood, sampled in a trial of the OX40 agonist ivuxolimab. These receptor sequences come from an adult with an advanced solid tumor such as melanoma, head and neck, liver or kidney cancer.

The rearrangement joins TRBV11-2 to TRBJ2-4; D gene unclear. The V end was cut by 0 bases, the J end by 0 bases, with 6 bases between. This CDR3 contains 15 residues. Germline V gene sequence: CDR1 SGHAT, CDR2 FQNNGV. The DNA of the CDR3 is TGTGCCAGCAGCTTAGACCGAGTAGCCAAAAACATTCAGTACTTC. Amino acids: CASSLDRVAKNIQYF.

This sequence joins TRBV15 and TRBJ2-2; TRBD2 matches at 12 bases. V shed 1 base, J shed 4 bases, and the junction held 4 bases outside the gene matches. The CDR3 runs to 17 residues. Looked up from germline, CDR1 is LNHNV and CDR2 is YYDKDF (reference sequence). The CDR3 DNA reads as TGTGCCACCAGCAGAGGGGGACTAGCGGGCAGCACCGGGGAGCTGTTTTTT. It translates to CATSRGGLAGSTGELFF.

The gene calls are TRBV10-3 and TRBJ2-5; no firm D call. V was pared by 2 bases and J by 2 bases, with 6 bases between. The CDR3 sequence is 13 residues long. CDR1 is ENHRY, CDR2 SYGVKD, per germline. Here the CDR3 DNA reads TGTGCCATCAGTGAGGGAGTTCAAGAGACCCAGTACTTC. Its protein product is CAISEGVQETQYF.

The chain has TRBV15 and TRBJ1-4; 11 positions match TRBD1. Germline trimming cut 0 bases from V and 10 bases from J; bases unmatched to any gene: 7. There are 16 residues in the CDR3. Looked up from germline, CDR1 is LNHNV and CDR2 is YYDKDF (reference sequence). In DNA, the CDR3 is TGTGCCACCAGCAGAGATGGGACAGGGGGAGGTGGAAAACTGTTTTTT. Its protein is CATSRDGTGGGGKLFF. Drawing the rest from reference TRBV15 and TRBJ1-4, the complete variable domain is DAMVIQNPRYQVTQFGKPVTLSCSQTLNHNVMYWYQQKSSQAPKLLFHYYDKDFNNEADTPDNFQSRRPNTSFCFLDIRSPGLGDTAMYLCATSRDGTGGGGKLFFGSGTQLSVL.

The J gene is TRBJ2-1, the V gene TRBV9; 12 nucleotides align to TRBD2. After removal of 5 bases from V and 8 bases from J, the junction contained 5 bases not matched to a gene. This CDR3 has 14 amino acids. Germline V gives CDR1 SGDLS, CDR2 YYNGEE. In nucleotides, the CDR3 is TGTGCCAGCAGGTGGACTAGCGGGAACGATGAGCAGTTCTTC. Residues: CASRWTSGNDEQFF.

This clone was seen a single time. The chain is built from TRBV15 and TRBJ1-4; no reliable D call. The CDR3 is 13 amino acids. Germline CDR1 reads LNHNV; CDR2 reads YYDKDF (reference sequence). Deletions cut 5 bases from V and 5 bases from J, with 9 bases between. The CDR3 DNA sequence: TGTGCCACCAGCCGCACTAGGAATGAAAAACTGTTTTTT. Protein: CATSRTRNEKLFF.

CDR3 sequence (DNA): TGTGCCAGCAGCCAAACCTACACTAGCGGGAAACAGTACTTC. Protein sequence: CASSQTYTSGKQYF. The gene calls are TRBV14 and TRBJ2-5, with 10 positions matching TRBD2. CDR3 length equals 14 residues. CDR1 and CDR2 (germline): SGHDN, FVKESK. The trim removed 2 bases at V and 11 bases at J, leaving 8 bases unmatched.

The chain is built from TRBV9 and TRBJ2-2; 9 bases are a match to TRBD2. The trim removed 8 bases at V and 2 bases at J, leaving 4 bases unmatched. Germline-derived CDR1 and CDR2 are SGDLS and YYNGEE. The CDR3 length is 14 residues. CDR3 DNA sequence: TGTGCCAGTAGGGGACTAGCCAACACCGGGGAGCTGTTTTTT. Protein product: CASRGLANTGELFF.

This rearrangement joins TRBV28 to TRBJ2-1; D may correspond to TRBD1 or TRBD2 (5 bases each). Germline V CDR1 and CDR2: MDHEN, SYDVKM. Between the trimmed V and J ends, which lost 8 bases and 10 bases, there was a span of 12 bases. This CDR3 comprises 11 residues. The CDR3 bases are TGTGCCAGCGGGACCTTGGAGGAGCAGTTCTTC. Its translation is CASGTLEEQFF.

The chain combines TRBV5-4 with TRBJ1-2; 7 bases fit TRBD1. Germline V gene lookup returns CDR1 SGHNT and CDR2 YYREEE (reference sequence). CDR3 length equals 15 residues. The trim removed 5 bases at V and 3 bases at J, leaving 10 bases unmatched. CDR3 protein: CASSTQGGEYYGYTF. DNA for the CDR3: TGTGCCAGCAGTACCCAGGGGGGAGAGTACTATGGCTACACCTTC.

This clone was counted once. J is TRBJ2-3 and V is TRBV30; 7 bases map to TRBD2. CDR3 length: 13 residues. The V and J ends lost 3 bases and 5 bases, in that order; junction bases with no gene match: 5. Germline V gene sequence: CDR1 GTSNPN, CDR2 SVGIG (reference sequence). CDR3 amino acids: CAWSPSGGDTQYF. DNA for the CDR3: TGTGCCTGGAGCCCCTCGGGGGGAGATACGCAGTATTTT.

This chain connects TRBV2 to TRBJ2-7; no firm D call. This CDR3 has 13 amino acids. V was cut by 7 bases and J by 2 bases, with 12 bases left in between. Per the germline V gene, CDR1 is SNHLY and CDR2 is FYNNEI. CDR3 loop: CASKRFGTYEQYF. Written as DNA, the CDR3 is TGTGCCAGCAAGAGGTTCGGAACCTACGAGCAGTACTTC.

The V and J genes are TRBV11-3 and TRBJ2-7, with a possible D match to TRBD2 (6 bases). V was shortened by 3 bases and J by 6 bases, with 18 bases between the two germline ends. The CDR3 has 15 residues. Per the germline V gene, CDR1 is SGHNT and CDR2 is YENEEA. The CDR3 reads CASSLYGDFTSEQYF. The CDR3 DNA reads as TGTGCCAGCAGCTTGTATGGGGACTTTACCTCCGAGCAGTACTTC.

V is TRBV5-6 and J is TRBJ1-5, with D uncertain. Germline V gene sequence: CDR1 SGHDT, CDR2 YYEEEE. V gave up 2 bases and J gave up 4 bases, with 13 bases separating them. The CDR3 sequence is 15 residues long. DNA of the CDR3: TGTGCCAGCAGCTTCGGACCGTCGTTAAATCAGCCCCAGCATTTT. Its protein is CASSFGPSLNQPQHF.

The table lists this clone with a few counts. The rearrangement uses TRBV11-2 and TRBJ2-7; D uncertain. In germline, CDR1 is SGHAT, CDR2 FQNNGV. The CDR3 has 11 amino acids. The germline V and J ends were trimmed by 8 bases and 2 bases, with 7 bases remaining between them. CDR3 sequence reads: CASGSAYEQYF. CDR3 bases: TGTGCCAGCGGGTCGGCCTACGAGCAGTACTTC.

The gene calls are TRBV2 and TRBJ2-1; D gene unclear. Between the trimmed V and J ends, which lost 6 bases and 0 bases, there was a span of 3 bases. There are 12 residues in the CDR3. Germline assignment: CDR1 SNHLY and CDR2 FYNNEI. CDR3 sequence reads: CASSYSYNEQFF. CDR3 in DNA: TGTGCCAGCAGCTACTCCTACAATGAGCAGTTCTTC.

The chain is built from TRBV6-1 and TRBJ1-1, with 7 bases fitting TRBD1. CDR1 and CDR2 (germline): MNHNS, SASEGT. Trimming cost V 6 bases and J 4 bases; bases outside gene matches: 8. This CDR3 region has 14 residues. In DNA, the CDR3 is TGTGCCAGCAGCAAGACAGGGAAGAGCACTGAAGCTTTCTTT. This translates into CASSKTGKSTEAFF.

V gene TRBV10-3 combines with J gene TRBJ2-1; 9 bases map to TRBD1. J lost 3 bases, V lost 11 bases, and 5 bases had no gene match. The CDR3 extends over 13 amino acids. CDR1 and CDR2 from the germline V gene are ENHRY and SYGVKD. The CDR3 sequence: CAASGQGYNEQFF. The CDR3 coding sequence is TGTGCCGCCTCGGGACAGGGCTACAATGAGCAGTTCTTC.

This clone was recorded a few times. This CDR3 is CASSLSWGEQYF. CDR3 bases: TGTGCCAGCAGCTTGAGCTGGGGTGAGCAGTACTTC. The chain recombines TRBV5-6 with TRBJ2-7; D is uncertain. CDR1 and CDR2 (germline): SGHDT, YYEEEE. The V end lost 1 base, the J end lost 7 bases, and 9 bases lay between the germline ends. This CDR3 region has 12 residues. Drawing the rest from reference TRBV5-6 and TRBJ2-7, the complete variable domain is DAGVTQSPTHLIKTRGQQVTLRCSPKSGHDTVSWYQQALGQGPQFIFQYYEEEERQRGNFPDRFSGHQFPNYSSELNVNALLLGDSALYLCASSLSWGEQYFGPGTRLTVT.

This chain uses TRBV7-9 with TRBJ2-2, with D uncertain. CDR1 and CDR2 (germline): SEHNR, FQNEAQ (reference sequence). The CDR3 consists of 17 residues. Deletions cut 0 bases from V and 8 bases from J, with 19 bases between. The CDR3 loop is CASSLARIQAERGELFF. CDR3 coding DNA: TGTGCCAGCAGCTTAGCCCGGATTCAGGCTGAAAGGGGGGAGCTGTTTTTT.

The chain links TRBV6-5 to TRBJ1-1, with D possibly matching TRBD1 (5 bases). This CDR3 region has 12 residues. Per the germline V gene, CDR1 is MNHEY and CDR2 is SVGAGI. Deletions cut 5 bases from V and 8 bases from J, with 12 bases between. CDR3 sequence reads: CASSPPRGEAFF. CDR3 coding DNA: TGTGCCAGCAGTCCCCCGAGGGGCGAAGCTTTCTTT.

This clone was recorded only once. J is TRBJ1-5 and V is TRBV7-2, with TRBD1 matching 8 bases. The CDR3 totals 15 residues. The ends lost 1 base at V and 7 bases at J; junction bases unmatched: 6. CDR1 and CDR2 (germline): SGHTA, FQGNSA. The CDR3 DNA follows: TGTGCCAGCAGCTTAGGAGGGGGGACAGGACAGCCCCAGCATTTT. It encodes CASSLGGGTGQPQHF.

V gene TRBV2 combines with J gene TRBJ2-3; D unclear. Trimming removed 7 bases at V and 1 base at J, with 9 bases between. Germline assignment: CDR1 SNHLY and CDR2 FYNNEI. This CDR3 comprises 13 residues. CDR3 sequence: CASNEVRTDTQYF. The CDR3 DNA reads as TGTGCCAGCAACGAAGTACGCACAGATACGCAGTATTTT.

A few counts support this clone. A junction boundary mismatches the germline segment, possibly from a read error. The V gene is TRBV18, the J gene TRBJ1-4, with D maybe TRBD1 (6 bases). The CDR3 spans 13 residues. Germline loops: CDR1 KGHSH, CDR2 LQKENI. The CDR3: CASSPPGSTGQSF. DNA of the CDR3: TGTGCCAGCTCACCCCCCGGTAGCACAGGGCAATCTTTT.

This clone was recorded once. The CDR3 loop is CASSLLTTNYGYTF. CDR3 DNA: TGTGCCAGCAGTTTATTGACAACTAACTATGGCTACACCTTC. The rearrangement links TRBV27 to TRBJ1-2; D is uncertain. V was shortened by 1 base and J by 0 bases, with 6 bases between the two germline ends. Germline lookup yields CDR1 MNHEY and CDR2 SMNVEV (reference sequence). The CDR3 runs to 14 residues.

The genes are TRBV19 and TRBJ2-5, with 8 bases fitting TRBD1. The DNA end is more similar to TRBJ2-7, so the J call may be wrong. Germline assignment: CDR1 LNHDA and CDR2 SQIVND (reference sequence). The CDR3 runs 17 residues. CDR3 amino acids: CASSIYLDREYYYEQYF. The CDR3 DNA reads as TGTGCCAGTAGTATCTATCTGGACAGGGAATATTACTACGAGCAGTACTTC.

V usage is TRBV6-6 and J usage is TRBJ2-3; possibly TRBD2 for D (8 bases). The germline V gene has CDR1 MNHNY and CDR2 SVGAGI (reference sequence). The CDR3 is 16 amino acids. Trimming shortened V by 8 bases and J by 7 bases, and 25 bases separated the two germline ends. CDR3 coding DNA: TGTGCCAGCTTTCTATCGGGAGGGGGCGAACCAAATACGCAGTATTTT. It encodes CASFLSGGGEPNTQYF.

This clone has only a few counts. The gene calls are TRBV5-4 and TRBJ2-5, with 9 nucleotides matching TRBD1. Germline loops: CDR1 SGHNT, CDR2 YYREEE (reference sequence). Unmatched junction bases numbered 11, after V lost 6 bases and J lost 5 bases. This CDR3 is built from 15 residues. DNA of the CDR3: TGTGCCAGCACCACCTCCACAGGGGGCGTTGAGACCCAGTACTTC. It codes for CASTTSTGGVETQYF. The whole variable domain, remainder taken from reference TRBV5-4 and TRBJ2-5, is ETGVTQSPTHLIKTRGQQVTLRCSSQSGHNTVSWYQQALGQGPQFIFQYYREEENGRGNFPPRFSGLQFPNYSSELNVNALELDDSALYLCASTTSTGGVETQYFGPGTRLLVL.

The chain recombines TRBV11-1 with TRBJ2-1; TRBD1 matches 7 bases. V shed 3 bases and J 0 bases; nucleotides not matched to a gene: 2. The CDR3 runs 15 residues. Germline CDR1 is SGHAT and CDR2 is FQDESV (reference sequence). The CDR3 DNA is TGTGCCAGCAGCTTGCGACAGGGCTCCTACAATGAGCAGTTCTTC. Its translation: CASSLRQGSYNEQFF.